This T cell receptor beta chain was obtained from a study of T cell responses to AZD1222 COVID-19 vaccine. The method was immunoSEQ multiplex PCR; TCRdb's version includes in-frame clones alone and lacks a portion of them. The sample lists 100,000 to 150,000 clones; 93% were seen once. This clone was seen only once. This specimen was peripheral blood, taken on day 0 of AZD1222 vaccination. This receptor was identified in an adult in good health.

CDR3: CASSMRGINSNQPQHF. As DNA, the CDR3 is TGTGCCAGTAGTATGCGCGGGATTAATAGCAATCAGCCCCAGCATTTT. The rearrangement joins TRBV19 to TRBJ1-5; D call uncertain. The CDR3 sequence is 16 residues long. Trimming removed 3 bases from V and 0 bases from J, with 12 bases in between. The V gene's germline CDR1 is LNHDA and CDR2 SQIVND (reference sequence).